The clone carrying this T cell receptor beta chain occurred once. What it binds is unknown. At collection, donors were nominally healthy, but unrecorded immune exposures were probable. These data belong to a study of cytomegalovirus exposure and HLA in healthy donors. Study-level information: As an earlier analysis found, about 179 million T cells yielded about 120 million unique TCR beta sequences.

Whole-study findings and limits: A later analysis showed TCR association rates differing by HLA locus, peaking at DRB1 and lowest at HLA-C.

Germline V CDR1 and CDR2: MGHRA, YSYEKL. The CDR3 totals 16 residues. With 4 bases clipped from V and 5 bases from J, the junction kept 7 bases outside the gene matches. Researchers ran the PCR with 60 Vbeta and 13 Jbeta primers. Method: immunoSEQ multiplex PCR; TCRdb's copy keeps in-frame clones and lacks some. The sample yields 60,000 to 70,000 clones, roughly 84% seen once. The rearrangement joins TRBV4-1 to TRBJ2-2, with 10 bases aligning to TRBD1. The sequence came from a woman aged 30 to 39 in good health and CMV-seronegative. The sequenced material came from PBMCs. CDR3 nucleotides: TGCGCCAGCAGCCCCCCCTGGACAGGGGGTACCGGGGAGCTGTTTTTT. This codes for CASSPPWTGGTGELFF.